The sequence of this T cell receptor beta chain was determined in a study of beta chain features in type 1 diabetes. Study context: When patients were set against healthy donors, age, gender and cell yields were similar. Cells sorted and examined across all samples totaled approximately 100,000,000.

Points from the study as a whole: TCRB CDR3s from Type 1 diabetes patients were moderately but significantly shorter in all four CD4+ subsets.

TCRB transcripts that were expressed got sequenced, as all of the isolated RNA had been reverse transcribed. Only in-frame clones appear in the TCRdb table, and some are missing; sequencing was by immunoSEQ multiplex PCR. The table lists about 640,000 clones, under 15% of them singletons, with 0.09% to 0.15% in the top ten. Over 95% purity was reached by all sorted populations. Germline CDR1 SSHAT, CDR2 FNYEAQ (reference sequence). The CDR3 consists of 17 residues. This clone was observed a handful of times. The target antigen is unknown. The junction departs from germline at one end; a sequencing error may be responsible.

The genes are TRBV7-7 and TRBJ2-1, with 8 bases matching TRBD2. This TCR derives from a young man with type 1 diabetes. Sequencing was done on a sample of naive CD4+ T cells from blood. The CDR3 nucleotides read TGTGCTAGCAGCCCTGACGGGGGGACTAGCTCCTACAATGAGCAGTTCTTC. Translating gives CASSPDGGTSSYNEQFF.